These T cell receptor beta chains were read from a single sample in a study of PD-1 blockade in classical Hodgkin lymphoma. TCRdb's copy holds only in-frame clones and misses some; the assay was immunoSEQ multiplex PCR. The sample has roughly 21,000 clones, roughly 85% seen once. This specimen consisted of peripheral blood mononuclear cells (PBMCs), obtained before the fourth cycle of nivolumab. These receptors all stem from a human donor with classical Hodgkin lymphoma. Each CDR3 is given with its conserved first and last residue. The order of the fields is V gene, J gene, D gene, clone size, CDR3 protein, CDR3 DNA. D genes are given only for firm matches. Clone size is given for some rows only: seen once, a few or many times, or a class if the clone is expanded.

TRBV29-1	TRBJ2-7	TRBD1	.	CSVEDDRGETYEQYF	TGCAGCGTTGAAGATGACAGGGGCGAAACCTACGAGCAGTACTTC
TRBV27	TRBJ2-5	.	few	CASSLKMGGTIQETQYF	TGTGCCAGCAGTTTAAAGATGGGGGGCACGATCCAAGAGACCCAGTACTTC
TRBV5-6	TRBJ2-7	TRBD1	once	CASSLSRGQEQYF	TGTGCCAGCAGCTTGAGTAGGGGGCAAGAGCAGTACTTC
TRBV27	TRBJ1-1	.	few	CASSLLVGRGGTEAFF	TGTGCCAGCAGTTTACTAGTGGGCAGGGGCGGGACTGAAGCTTTCTTT
TRBV27	TRBJ1-4	TRBD1	.	CASKTPSRGNEKLFF	TGTGCCAGCAAAACCCCCAGCAGGGGGAATGAAAAACTGTTTTTT
TRBV5-1	TRBJ2-7	.	.	CASSLEIGGLYEQYF	TGCGCCAGCAGCTTGGAAATAGGGGGGTTATACGAGCAGTACTTC
TRBV18	TRBJ1-2	.	once	CASSPPVGADANYGYTF	TGTGCCAGCTCACCCCCGGTGGGGGCAGACGCCAACTATGGCTACACCTTC
TRBV18	TRBJ2-7	TRBD1	.	CASSPTGSPYEQYF	TGTGCCAGCTCACCGACAGGGAGCCCCTACGAGCAGTACTTC
TRBV15	TRBJ1-2	.	once	CATSRATDFGYGYTF	TGTGCCACCAGCAGAGCGACGGACTTCGGCTATGGCTACACCTTC
TRBV5-4	TRBJ2-7	TRBD2	few	CASSRRGAGVDEQYF	TGTGCCAGCAGCCGCAGAGGGGCGGGGGTGGACGAGCAGTACTTC
TRBV10-3	TRBJ2-1	TRBD2	.	CAIRGGLAGVEEQFF	TGTGCCATCAGAGGGGGACTAGCGGGAGTTGAGGAGCAGTTCTTC
TRBV5-1	TRBJ2-7	.	.	CASSRPAGDNYEQYF	TGCGCCAGCAGCCGGCCGGCAGGGGATAACTACGAGCAGTACTTC
TRBV18	TRBJ2-2	.	.	CASSPDSTGELFF	TGTGCCAGCTCACCCGACAGCACCGGGGAGCTGTTTTTT
TRBV12-5	TRBJ2-1	TRBD1	.	CASGLVRTGGLINEQFF	TGTGCTAGTGGTTTGGTACGGACAGGGGGCCTTATCAATGAGCAGTTCTTC
TRBV19	TRBJ2-1	TRBD2	.	CASSLAGGHYNEQFF	TGTGCCAGTAGTCTAGCGGGAGGACATTACAATGAGCAGTTCTTC
TRBV19	TRBJ1-5	.	.	CASSINANQPQHF	TGTGCCAGTAGTATTAATGCGAATCAGCCCCAGCATTTT
TRBV7-3	TRBJ1-6	TRBD1	.	CASSLLGGRDSPLHF	TGTGCCAGCAGCTTACTAGGGGGCAGGGATTCACCCCTCCACTTT
TRBV19	TRBJ2-2	TRBD2	.	CASSRLAGPGELFF	TGTGCCAGTAGTCGACTAGCTGGCCCCGGGGAGCTGTTTTTT
TRBV5-1	TRBJ2-1	.	.	CASSLLVSGDNEQFF	TGCGCCAGCAGCTTGTTAGTTAGCGGAGACAATGAGCAGTTCTTC
TRBV7-2	TRBJ2-2	.	few	CASSTGQNTGELFF	TGTGCCAGCAGTACCGGACAGAACACCGGGGAGCTGTTTTTT
TRBV9	TRBJ2-3	.	.	CASSVGGGRTDTQYF	TGTGCCAGCAGCGTAGGAGGGGGACGCACAGATACGCAGTATTTT
TRBV4-3	TRBJ1-1	.	few	CASSQVGTLNTEAFF	TGCGCCAGCAGCCAAGTCGGGACACTGAACACTGAAGCTTTCTTT
TRBV2	TRBJ2-1	.	.	CASKGGGPYNEQFF	TGTGCCAGCAAGGGGGGGGGCCCCTACAATGAGCAGTTCTTC
TRBV9	TRBJ2-3	.	few	CASKRTSTDTQYF	TGTGCCAGCAAGCGTACTAGCACAGATACGCAGTATTTT
TRBV19	TRBJ1-2	.	.	CASSENRAHYGYTF	TGTGCCAGTAGTGAAAACAGGGCGCACTATGGCTACACCTTC
TRBV27	TRBJ1-2	.	.	CASSHIMGRLNYGYTF	TGTGCCAGCAGTCACATTATGGGGCGGCTGAACTATGGCTACACCTTC
TRBV18	TRBJ1-2	.	.	CASSTDSLYGYTF	TGTGCCAGCTCAACCGACAGCCTCTATGGCTACACCTTC
TRBV14	TRBJ1-6	TRBD1	few	CASSPDRGNSPLHF	TGTGCCAGCAGCCCTGACAGGGGTAATTCACCCCTCCACTTT
TRBV29-1	TRBJ2-7	.	.	CSVADAGSEQYF	TGCAGCGTTGCGGATGCGGGAAGCGAGCAGTACTTC
TRBV7-9	TRBJ1-1	.	.	CASSLGTEAFF	TGTGCCAGCAGCTTAGGGACTGAAGCTTTCTTT
TRBV19	TRBJ2-5	.	.	CASSMAAEETQYF	TGTGCCAGTAGTATGGCGGCAGAGGAGACCCAGTACTTC
TRBV29-1	TRBJ2-5	.	.	CSVGQETQYF	TGCAGCGTTGGCCAAGAGACCCAGTACTTC
TRBV29-1	TRBJ2-1	TRBD2	.	CSVEDPGRSSYNEQFF	TGCAGCGTTGAAGACCCCGGGAGGAGCTCCTACAATGAGCAGTTCTTC
TRBV19	TRBJ1-1	.	.	CASMQGQNTEAFF	TGTGCCAGTATGCAGGGACAGAACACTGAAGCTTTCTTT
TRBV2	TRBJ1-1	.	few	CASSEVAEAFF	TGTGCCAGCAGTGAAGTTGCTGAAGCTTTCTTT
TRBV6-1	TRBJ1-1	.	.	CASSRYQQGEAFF	TGTGCCAGCAGTAGGTACCAACAGGGAGAAGCTTTCTTT
TRBV13	TRBJ2-1	.	.	CASSLGYNEQFF	TGTGCCAGCAGCTTAGGGTACAATGAGCAGTTCTTC
TRBV29-1	TRBJ2-3	TRBD1	few	CSVGGTGVADTQYF	TGCAGCGTTGGGGGGACAGGGGTGGCAGATACGCAGTATTTT
TRBV5-1	TRBJ1-1	TRBD1	.	CASSLADRGRLSVTEAFF	TGCGCCAGCAGCTTGGCCGACAGGGGGCGCTTATCAGTTACTGAAGCTTTCTTT
TRBV21-1	TRBJ2-5	.	.	CASSKGTGQETQYF	TGTGCCAGCAGCAAAGGAACGGGCCAAGAGACCCAGTACTTC
TRBV4-2	TRBJ2-3	.	.	CASSQEADTQYF	TGTGCCAGCAGCCAAGAGGCAGATACGCAGTATTTT